This T cell receptor beta chain was identified during a study of CD8 T cells in Susac syndrome. cDNA came from approximately 0.5 to 1 ug RNA primed by random hexamers. TCRdb independently ran MiXCR on the immunoSEQ multiplex PCR reads; one entry per CDR3 protein. Of approximately 300,000 distinct CDR3 sequences in the sample, roughly 85% were seen once. In this sample, this clonotype turned up once. V was pared by 0 bases and J by 6 bases, with 3 bases of the junction left unmatched. Germline assignment: CDR1 MNHEY and CDR2 SVGEGT. The CDR3 covers 15 residues. The sequence was collected from a human donor with multiple sclerosis. Sequencing was performed on CD8+ T cells from PBMCs. The chain recombines TRBV6-2 or TRBV6-3 with TRBJ2-1; 9 nucleotides match TRBD1. The CDR3 sequence is CASSYSAGQGNEQFF. The DNA of the CDR3 is TGTGCCAGCAGTTACTCGGCGGGACAGGGCAATGAGCAGTTCTTC.